This section outlines one TCR beta chain sequence together with its context. Its specificity is not known. Construction of the TCR beta libraries employed iRepertoire HTBI primers in conjunction with Arm-PCR of CDR3 regions. TCRdb fed the multiplex PCR reads into MiXCR, producing one record per CDR3 protein. The table includes 550,000 to 600,000 distinct CDR3 sequences, 15% to 20% detected once. Time point described: newly diagnosed GD, antithyroid drugs for less than 3 months. Scientists built the TCR library using RNA that was extracted from PBMCs. The data stem from a study of regulatory T cells in long-lasting Graves disease. Findings and caveats of the study: The study examined only peripheral blood, not thyroid tissue. Newly diagnosed patients had higher TCR diversity than persistent Graves' patients did.

A further study also used this sample, focusing on T cells in Graves' hyperthyroidism and ophthalmopathy. That paper notes: Exclusion of a patient resulted from uncontrolled infection, other autoimmune disease, pregnancy or lactation.

The source was peripheral blood mononuclear cells (PBMCs), collected at new diagnosis, from a patient treated with antithyroid drugs. This receptor was identified in a man between 18 and 29 years old with Graves disease.

CDR3 in amino acids: CASSTTERWVNTEAFF. In DNA form, the CDR3 reads TGTGCCAGCAGCACGACAGAGCGCTGGGTGAACACTGAAGCTTTCTTT. The chain has TRBV7-8 and TRBJ1-1, with D maybe TRBD1 (5 bases). CDR1 and CDR2 from the germline V gene are SGHVS and FQNEAQ. This CDR3 has 16 residues. Trimming removed 5 bases from V and 0 bases from J, with 16 bases in between.